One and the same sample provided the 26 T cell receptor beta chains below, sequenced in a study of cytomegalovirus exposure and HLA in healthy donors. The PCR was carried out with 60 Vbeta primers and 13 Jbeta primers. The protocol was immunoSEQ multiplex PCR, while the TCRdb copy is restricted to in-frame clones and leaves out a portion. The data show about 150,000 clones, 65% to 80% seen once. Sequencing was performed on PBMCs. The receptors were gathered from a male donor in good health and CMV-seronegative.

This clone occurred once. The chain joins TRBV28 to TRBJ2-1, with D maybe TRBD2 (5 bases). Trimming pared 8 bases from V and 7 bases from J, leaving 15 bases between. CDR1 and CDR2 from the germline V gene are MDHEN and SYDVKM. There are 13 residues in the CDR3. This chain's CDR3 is CASGETVGNEQFF. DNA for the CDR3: TGTGCCAGCGGGGAGACCGTGGGGAATGAGCAGTTCTTC.

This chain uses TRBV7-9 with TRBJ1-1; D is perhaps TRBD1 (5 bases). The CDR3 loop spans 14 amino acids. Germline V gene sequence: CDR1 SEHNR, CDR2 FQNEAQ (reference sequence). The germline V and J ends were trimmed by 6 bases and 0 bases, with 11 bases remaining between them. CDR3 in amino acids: CASRVDSVNTEAFF. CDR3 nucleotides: TGTGCCAGCAGGGTCGACAGTGTGAACACTGAAGCTTTCTTT.

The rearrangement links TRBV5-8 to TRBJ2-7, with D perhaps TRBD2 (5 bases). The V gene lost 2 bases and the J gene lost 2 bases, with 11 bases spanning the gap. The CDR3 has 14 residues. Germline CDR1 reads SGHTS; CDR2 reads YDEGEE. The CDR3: CASSLIGRTYEQYF. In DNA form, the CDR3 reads TGTGCCAGCAGCTTAATTGGGAGAACCTACGAGCAGTACTTC.

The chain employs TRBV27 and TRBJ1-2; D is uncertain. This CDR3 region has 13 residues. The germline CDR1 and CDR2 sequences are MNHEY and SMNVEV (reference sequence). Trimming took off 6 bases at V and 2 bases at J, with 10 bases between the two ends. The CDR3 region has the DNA TGTGCCAGCAGCTTTCGGGAAAACTATGGCTACACCTTC. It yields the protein CASSFRENYGYTF.

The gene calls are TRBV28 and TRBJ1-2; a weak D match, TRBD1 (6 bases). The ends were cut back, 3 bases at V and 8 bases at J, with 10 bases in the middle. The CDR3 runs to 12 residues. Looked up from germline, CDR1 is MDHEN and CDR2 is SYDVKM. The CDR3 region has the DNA TGTGCCAGCAGTTTCCGGACAGACGGCTACACCTTC. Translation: CASSFRTDGYTF.

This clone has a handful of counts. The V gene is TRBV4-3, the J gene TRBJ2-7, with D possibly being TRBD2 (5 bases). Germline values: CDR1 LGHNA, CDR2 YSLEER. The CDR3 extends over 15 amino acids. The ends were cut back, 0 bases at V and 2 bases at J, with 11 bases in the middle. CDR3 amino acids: CASSQDRGQPYEQYF. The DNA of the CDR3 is TGCGCCAGCAGCCAAGATAGAGGGCAGCCCTACGAGCAGTACTTC.

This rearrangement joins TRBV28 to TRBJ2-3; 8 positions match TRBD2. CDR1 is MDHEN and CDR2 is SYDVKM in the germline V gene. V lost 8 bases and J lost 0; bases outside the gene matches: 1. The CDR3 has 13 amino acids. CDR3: CASRLASTDTQYF. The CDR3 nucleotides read TGTGCCAGCCGACTAGCGAGCACAGATACGCAGTATTTT.

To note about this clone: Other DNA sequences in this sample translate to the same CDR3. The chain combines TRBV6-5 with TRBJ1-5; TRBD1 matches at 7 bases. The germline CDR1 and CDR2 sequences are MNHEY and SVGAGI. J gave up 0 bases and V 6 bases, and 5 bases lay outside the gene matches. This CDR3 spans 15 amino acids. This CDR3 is CASSRGQNSNQPQHF. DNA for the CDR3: TGTGCCAGCAGCCGGGGACAGAATAGCAATCAGCCCCAGCATTTT.

The CDR3: CASSPRVEQFF. The CDR3 nucleotides read TGTGCCAGCAGTCCCAGGGTGGAGCAGTTCTTC. The gene calls are TRBV28 and TRBJ2-1; possible D gene TRBD1, 5 bases. Germline V lookup: CDR1 MDHEN, CDR2 SYDVKM. V was trimmed by 5 bases and J by 10 bases, leaving 9 bases between them. The CDR3 extends over 11 amino acids.

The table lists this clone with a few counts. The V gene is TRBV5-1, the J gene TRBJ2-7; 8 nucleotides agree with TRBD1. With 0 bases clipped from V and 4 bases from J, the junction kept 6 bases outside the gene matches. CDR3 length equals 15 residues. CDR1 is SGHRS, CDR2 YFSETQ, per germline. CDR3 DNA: TGCGCCAGCAGCTTGGGCGGGACAGGAACGTACGAGCAGTACTTC. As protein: CASSLGGTGTYEQYF.

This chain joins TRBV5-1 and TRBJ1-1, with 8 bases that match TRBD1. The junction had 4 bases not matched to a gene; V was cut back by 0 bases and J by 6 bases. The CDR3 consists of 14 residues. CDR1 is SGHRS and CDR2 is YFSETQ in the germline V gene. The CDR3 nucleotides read TGCGCCAGCAGCTTGGGACAGGGGTTGGCTGAAGCTTTCTTT. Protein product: CASSLGQGLAEAFF. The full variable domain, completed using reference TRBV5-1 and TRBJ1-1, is KAGVTQTPRYLIKTRGQQVTLSCSPISGHRSVSWYQQTPGQGLQFLFEYFSETQRNKGNFPGRFSGRQFSNSRSEMNVSTLELGDSALYLCASSLGQGLAEAFFGQGTRLTVV.

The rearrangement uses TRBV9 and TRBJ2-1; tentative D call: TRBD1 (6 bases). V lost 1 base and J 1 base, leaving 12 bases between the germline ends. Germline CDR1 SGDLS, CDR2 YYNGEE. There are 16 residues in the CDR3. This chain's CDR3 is CASSVYQGLSYNEQFF. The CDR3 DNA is TGTGCCAGCAGCGTATATCAGGGGTTGTCCTACAATGAGCAGTTCTTC. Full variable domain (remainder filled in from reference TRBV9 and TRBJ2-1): DSGVTQTPKHLITATGQRVTLRCSPRSGDLSVYWYQQSLDQGLQFLIQYYNGEERAKGNILERFSAQQFPDLHSELNLSSLELGDSALYFCASSVYQGLSYNEQFFGPGTRLTVL.

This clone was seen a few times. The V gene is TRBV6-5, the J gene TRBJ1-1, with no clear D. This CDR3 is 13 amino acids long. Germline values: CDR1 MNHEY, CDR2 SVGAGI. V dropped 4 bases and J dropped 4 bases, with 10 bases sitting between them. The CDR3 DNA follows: TGTGCCAGCAGTTTACGACAAGGCACTGAAGCTTTCTTT. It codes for CASSLRQGTEAFF.

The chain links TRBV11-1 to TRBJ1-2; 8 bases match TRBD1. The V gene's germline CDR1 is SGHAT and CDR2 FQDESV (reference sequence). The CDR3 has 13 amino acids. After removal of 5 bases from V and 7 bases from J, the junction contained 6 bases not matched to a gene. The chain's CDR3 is CASSPTGVRGYTF. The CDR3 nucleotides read TGTGCCAGCAGCCCGACAGGGGTGCGTGGCTACACCTTC.

The CDR3 protein is CARPISGANYGYTF. In DNA, the CDR3 is TGTGCCAGGCCTATTAGCGGGGCTAACTATGGCTACACCTTC. J is TRBJ1-2 and V is TRBV28; D not resolved. Deletions cut 9 bases from V and 0 bases from J, with 14 bases between. The CDR3 has 14 residues. The germline CDR1 and CDR2 sequences are MDHEN and SYDVKM.

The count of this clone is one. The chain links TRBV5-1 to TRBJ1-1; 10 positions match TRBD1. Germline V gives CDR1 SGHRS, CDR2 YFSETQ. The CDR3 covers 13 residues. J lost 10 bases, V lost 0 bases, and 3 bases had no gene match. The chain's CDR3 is CASSLDGTGVAFF. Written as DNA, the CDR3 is TGCGCCAGCAGCTTGGACGGGACAGGGGTAGCTTTCTTT.

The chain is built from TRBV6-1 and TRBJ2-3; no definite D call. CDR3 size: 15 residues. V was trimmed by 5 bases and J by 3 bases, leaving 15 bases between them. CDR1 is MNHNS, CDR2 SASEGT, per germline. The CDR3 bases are TGTGCCAGCAGTCTAAAGCCGGTTTGGACAGATACGCAGTATTTT. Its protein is CASSLKPVWTDTQYF.

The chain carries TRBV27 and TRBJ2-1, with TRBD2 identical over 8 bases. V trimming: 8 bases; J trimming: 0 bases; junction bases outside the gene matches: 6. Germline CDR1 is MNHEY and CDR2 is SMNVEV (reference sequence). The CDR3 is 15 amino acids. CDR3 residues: CASRGGESSYNEQFF. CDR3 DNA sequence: TGTGCCAGCCGGGGGGGGGAGAGCTCCTACAATGAGCAGTTCTTC.

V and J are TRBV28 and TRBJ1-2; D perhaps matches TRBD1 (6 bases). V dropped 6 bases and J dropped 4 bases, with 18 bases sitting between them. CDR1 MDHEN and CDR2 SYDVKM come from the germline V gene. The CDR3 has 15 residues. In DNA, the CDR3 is TGTGCCAGCAGATCCTTACCGACAGGCGGCTATGGCTACACCTTC. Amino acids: CASRSLPTGGYGYTF.

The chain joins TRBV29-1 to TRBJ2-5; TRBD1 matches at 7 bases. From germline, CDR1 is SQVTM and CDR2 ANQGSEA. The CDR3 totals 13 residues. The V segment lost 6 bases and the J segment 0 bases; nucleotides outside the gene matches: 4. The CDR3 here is CSVDGQDQETQYF. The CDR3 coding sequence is TGCAGCGTCGACGGACAGGACCAAGAGACCCAGTACTTC.

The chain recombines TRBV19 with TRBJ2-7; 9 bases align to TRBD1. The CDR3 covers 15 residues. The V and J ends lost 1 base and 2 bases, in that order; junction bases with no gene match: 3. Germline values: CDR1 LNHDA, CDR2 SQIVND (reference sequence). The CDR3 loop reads CASSIGGQGAYEQYF. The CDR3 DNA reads TGTGCCAGTAGTATAGGGGGACAGGGAGCCTACGAGCAGTACTTC.

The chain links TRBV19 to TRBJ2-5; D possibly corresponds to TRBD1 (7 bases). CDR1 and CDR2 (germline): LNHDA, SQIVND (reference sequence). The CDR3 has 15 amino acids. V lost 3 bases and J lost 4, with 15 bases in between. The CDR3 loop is CASSIRRDSGETQYF. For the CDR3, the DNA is TGTGCCAGTAGTATTAGGAGGGACAGTGGAGAGACCCAGTACTTC.

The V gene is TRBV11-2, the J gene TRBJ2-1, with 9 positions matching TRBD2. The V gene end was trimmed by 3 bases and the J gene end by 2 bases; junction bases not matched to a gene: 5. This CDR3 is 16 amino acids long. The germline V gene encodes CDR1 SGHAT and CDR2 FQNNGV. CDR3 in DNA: TGTGCCAGCAGCTTCCGGCTAGCGGGAACCTACAATGAGCAGTTCTTC. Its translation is CASSFRLAGTYNEQFF.

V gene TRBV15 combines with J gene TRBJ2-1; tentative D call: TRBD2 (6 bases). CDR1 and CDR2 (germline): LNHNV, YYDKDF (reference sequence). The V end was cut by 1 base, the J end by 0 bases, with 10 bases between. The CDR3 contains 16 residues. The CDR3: CATSRGRGSSYNEQFF. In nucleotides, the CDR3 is TGTGCCACCAGCAGAGGGCGGGGAAGCTCCTACAATGAGCAGTTCTTC.

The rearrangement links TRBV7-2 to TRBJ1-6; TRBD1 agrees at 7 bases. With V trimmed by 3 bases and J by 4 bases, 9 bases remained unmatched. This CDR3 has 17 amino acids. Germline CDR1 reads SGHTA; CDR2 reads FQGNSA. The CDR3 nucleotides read TGTGCCAGCAGCTTCCACGAGGGGGCCAAGTATAATTCACCCCTCCACTTT. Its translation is CASSFHEGAKYNSPLHF.

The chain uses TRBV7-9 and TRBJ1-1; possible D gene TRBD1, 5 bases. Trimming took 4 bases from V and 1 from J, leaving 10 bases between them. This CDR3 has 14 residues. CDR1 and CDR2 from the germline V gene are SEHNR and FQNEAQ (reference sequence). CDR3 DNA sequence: TGTGCCAGCAGCTCGAACAGGAGGAACACTGAAGCTTTCTTT. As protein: CASSSNRRNTEAFF.